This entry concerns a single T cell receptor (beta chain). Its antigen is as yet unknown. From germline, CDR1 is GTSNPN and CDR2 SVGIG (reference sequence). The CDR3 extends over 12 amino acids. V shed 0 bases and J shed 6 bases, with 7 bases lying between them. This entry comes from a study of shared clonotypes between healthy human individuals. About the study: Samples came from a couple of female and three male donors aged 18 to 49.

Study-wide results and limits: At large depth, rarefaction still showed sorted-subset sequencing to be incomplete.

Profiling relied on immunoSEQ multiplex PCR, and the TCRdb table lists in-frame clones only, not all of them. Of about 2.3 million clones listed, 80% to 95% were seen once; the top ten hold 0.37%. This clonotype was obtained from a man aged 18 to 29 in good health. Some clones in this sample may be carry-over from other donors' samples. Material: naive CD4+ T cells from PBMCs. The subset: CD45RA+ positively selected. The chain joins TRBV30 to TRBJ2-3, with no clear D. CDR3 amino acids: CAWSVVPDTQYF. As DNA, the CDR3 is TGTGCCTGGAGTGTAGTGCCGGATACGCAGTATTTT.